This T cell receptor beta chain was retrieved from a study of blood T cell repertoires in COVID-19. Points on this clone: The junction departs from the called germline gene at one end, perhaps through a read error.

Germline V CDR1 and CDR2: SGHAT, FQNNGV. CDR3 size: 12 residues. Sequencing was performed with immunoSEQ multiplex PCR; in TCRdb, only in-frame clones are kept and a portion is missing. The sample holds roughly 260,000 clones, around 89% seen once. The rearrangement uses TRBV11-2 and TRBJ2-3, with D maybe TRBD2 (7 bases). The source is a man aged 55 to 70 who had recovered from COVID-19. What was sequenced was peripheral blood. CDR3 residues: CASSFGGGPLGF. Here the CDR3 DNA reads TGTGCCAGCAGCTTCGGCGGGGGCCCCTTGGGTTTT.